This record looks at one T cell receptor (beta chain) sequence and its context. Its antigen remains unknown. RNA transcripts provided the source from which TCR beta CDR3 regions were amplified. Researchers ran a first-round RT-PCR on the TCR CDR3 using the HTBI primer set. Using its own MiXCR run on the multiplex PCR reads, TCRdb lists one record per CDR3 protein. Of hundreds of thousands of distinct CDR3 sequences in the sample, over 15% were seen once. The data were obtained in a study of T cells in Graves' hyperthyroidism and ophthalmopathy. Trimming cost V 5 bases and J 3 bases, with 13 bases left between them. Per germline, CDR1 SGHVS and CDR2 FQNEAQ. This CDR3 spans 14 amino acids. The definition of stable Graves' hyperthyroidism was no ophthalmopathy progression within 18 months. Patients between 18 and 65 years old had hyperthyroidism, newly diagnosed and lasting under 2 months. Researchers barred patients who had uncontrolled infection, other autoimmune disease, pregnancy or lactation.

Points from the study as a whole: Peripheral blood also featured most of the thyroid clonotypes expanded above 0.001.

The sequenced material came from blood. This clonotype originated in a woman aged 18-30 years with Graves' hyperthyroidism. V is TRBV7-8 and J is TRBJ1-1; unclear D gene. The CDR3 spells CASSRQPTYTEAFF. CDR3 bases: TGTGCCAGCAGCCGTCAGCCCACCTACACTGAAGCTTTCTTT. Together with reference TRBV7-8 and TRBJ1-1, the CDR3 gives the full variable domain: GAGVSQSPRYKVAKRGQDVALRCDPISGHVSLFWYQQALGQGPEFLTYFQNEAQLDKSGLPSDRFFAERPEGSVSTLKIQRTQQEDSAVYLCASSRQPTYTEAFFGQGTRLTVV.